Sequencing of this T cell receptor beta chain was carried out in a study of T-cell memory formation after mild COVID-19. The CDR3 covers 17 residues. V dropped 4 bases and J dropped 0; count of bases not matched to a gene: 9. The germline gives CDR1 SGDLS, CDR2 YYNGEE. It was 5'RACE with constant-segment primers that produced the TCR alpha and TCR beta cDNA libraries, which carried sample barcodes and UMIs. TCRdb redid the calling of the 5' RACE reads with MiXCR, one entry per CDR3 protein. This sample has about 140,000 distinct CDR3 sequences, with roughly 13% found just once. This clonotype was obtained from an adult woman who had mild COVID-19 (a few samples of this study predate the infection). Cell type and time point are not known. V is TRBV9 and J is TRBJ2-1; TRBD2 aligns across 8 bases. The sample taken for sequencing was PBMCs or a T cell subset sorted from them (not recorded which). Written as DNA, the CDR3 is TGTGCCAGCAGCCCCCAGAGCGGGGGAAGCTCCTACAATGAGCAGTTCTTC. The encoded protein is CASSPQSGGSSYNEQFF.